This TCR beta chain was sequenced in a study of PD-1 blockade in mismatch repair-deficient tumors. The overall study: Patients had 12 to 13 mismatch repair-deficient cancer types and were previously treated and progressing.

Comments on this clone: Its specificity is not known.

Study-wide results and caveats: After pembrolizumab, tumor-resident clones rose rapidly, then generally contracted before radiologic responses.

TCR sequencing covered a few patients who responded to pembrolizumab. The protocol was immunoSEQ multiplex PCR, while the TCRdb copy is restricted to in-frame clones and leaves out a portion. The sample includes under 150,000 clones, about 88% of them seen just once. The sample in question was peripheral blood, obtained 70 to 72 weeks after starting pembrolizumab. This TCR came from an adult with mismatch repair-deficient cancer.

The CDR3 coding sequence is TGTGCCAGCAGCCCCGACAGGGGGCGACGTTACAATGAGCAGTTCTTC. It codes for CASSPDRGRRYNEQFF. V and J are TRBV7-9 and TRBJ2-1, with 10 bases matching TRBD1. V gave up 5 bases and J gave up 4 bases; unmatched junction bases: 8. The germline CDR1 and CDR2 sequences are SEHNR and FQNEAQ (reference sequence). The CDR3 has 16 amino acids.